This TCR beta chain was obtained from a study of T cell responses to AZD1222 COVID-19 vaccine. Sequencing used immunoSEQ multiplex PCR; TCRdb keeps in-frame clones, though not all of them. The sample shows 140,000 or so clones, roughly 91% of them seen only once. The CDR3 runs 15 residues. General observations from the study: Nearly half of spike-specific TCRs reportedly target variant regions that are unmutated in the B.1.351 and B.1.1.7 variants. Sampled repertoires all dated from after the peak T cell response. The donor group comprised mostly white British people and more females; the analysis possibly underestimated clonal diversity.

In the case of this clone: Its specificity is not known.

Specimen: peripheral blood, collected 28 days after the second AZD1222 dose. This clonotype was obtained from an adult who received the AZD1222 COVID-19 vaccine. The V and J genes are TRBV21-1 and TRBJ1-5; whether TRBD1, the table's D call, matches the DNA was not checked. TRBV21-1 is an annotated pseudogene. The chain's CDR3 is CASSQEDRGHQPQHF. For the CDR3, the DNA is TGTGCCAGCAGTCAGGAGGACAGGGGGCATCAGCCCCAGCATTTT.